The present entry profiles one T cell receptor (beta chain) with its context. The target of this receptor is not known. Base qualities are not provided; no much larger clone lies one nucleotide away. Libraries were made using the immunoSEQ multiplex PCR assay. A mixture of 60 forward primers for TCR Vbeta segments and 13 reverse primers for TCR Jbeta segments was used in the multiplex PCR. The CDR3 region of rearranged TCR beta genes was amplified from genomic DNA with a multiplex PCR assay. The Illumina HiSeq System was used to sequence the amplified TCR beta libraries as 87-base-pair reads. As for how the authors treated the data: Across the roughly 700 repertoires, a later analysis counted tens of millions of unique TCR beta chains, approximately 10 million of which were shared by at least two donors. A nearest-neighbor algorithm error-corrected the raw reads and collapsed the reads into unique sequences, merging closely related sequences to remove PCR and sequencing errors. CDR3 sequences were aligned to IMGT reference sequences to assign V, D and J gene segments. For a sequence to be retained, a match of at least six nucleotides to both a V gene segment and a J gene segment was required. A rearrangement was called productive if the CDR3 had no stop codons and remained in frame with V and J, and every other rearrangement was called non-productive. CDR3 was defined by IMGT convention, running from the second conserved V-encoded cysteine to the conserved J-encoded phenylalanine. The earlier analysis of more than 450 of the donors excluded sequences that lacked an unambiguous match to a single V gene segment. In an earlier analysis of approximately 560 of the donors, a V segment was called functional when productive rearrangements were above 56.7%, and segregating when the standard deviation between donors exceeded 5%. A statistical classification framework was built for diagnosing cytomegalovirus status from the catalog of TCR beta chain sequences. V and J gene assignment, in a later analysis, came from comparing TCR nucleotide sequences with IMGT/GENE-DB human TR gene sequences. Using the TCRdist pipeline, a later analysis assigned CDR3 sequences along with most-parsimonious VDJ recombination scenarios. A later analysis defined each TCR beta chain by its CDR3 amino acid sequence plus V-gene family, and excluded reads lacking a unique V-gene family. As a way to deal with suspected cross-contamination and a sequencing artifact, a later analysis dropped nearly 600 nucleotide sequences that were highly shared and had low generation probability. A later analysis calculated a clonal expansion index for each public chain from normalized within-repertoire ranks of inferred template counts. Generation probabilities in a later analysis came from a VDJ recombination model fitted to out-of-frame rearrangements, and those results were checked against IGoR. In a later analysis, hypergeometric tests were used to score TCR-TCR, TCR-HLA and TCR-CMV co-occurrence, with a repertoire-size bias correction applied to TCR pairs. False discovery rates were estimated in a later analysis by permuting HLA or CMV assignments 20 times. In a later analysis, co-occurring TCRs were grouped with DBSCAN, and TCRdist sequence similarity was added when clustering was performed within HLA-allele-positive subsets. Co-occurrence clustering excluded repertoires with fewer than 30,000 or more than 120,000 public chains, plus five with anomalous nucleotide sharing. TCRdb stores this immuneACCESS table with in-frame sequences only. Part of the clones is absent; in the studies checked, under half of the shortfall reflects unresolved V genes, and no reason is known for the rest. Clone size and V and J calls were adopted from that table, with D and trimming inferred from the DNA. This sample lists under 150,000 clones; 75% to 85% were detected once. The ten largest clones represent roughly 5.6% of the sample.

This sample was included in a study of cytomegalovirus exposure and HLA in healthy donors (dated by TCRdb to about 2017). About the study as a whole: An earlier analysis of roughly 570 of the donors reported approximately 300 Gb of sequence data and 117 million unique TCR beta sequences obtained from 180 million or so T cells. Approximately 310 gigabases of sequencing data and tens of millions of unique TCR sequences were included in an early release covering around 600 HLA-typed donors. Of the 350 to 450 genotyped donors, less than 85% were placed in the genetic ancestry cluster associated with self-reported Caucasian donors. The study aimed to test whether signatures of past pathogen exposure could be identified by cataloging public T cell receptors. The study used immunosequencing to profile the T cell repertoires of several hundred subjects and linked those repertoires to cytomegalovirus serostatus. A separate validation cohort of over a hundred different subjects was used in addition to the roughly 700-subject first cohort. The study combined high-throughput TCR immunosequencing, statistical association of individual TCRs with disease status, and machine learning to predict cytomegalovirus infection status. To study patterns of TCR occurrence, a later analysis re-analyzed previously published TCR beta repertoires from 666 donors and added high-resolution HLA genotyping. Rather than drawing on any new phenotypic data, the later analysis identified candidate immune exposures from TCR beta sequences and the way those sequences occurred across donors. In an earlier analysis of 500 to 650 of the donors, high-throughput TCR beta sequencing was used to judge whether each TCR beta V gene segment behaved as functional or pseudogenic. Alongside the repertoire data, information on donor age, sex, ethnicity and CMV serostatus was compiled. Genome-wide SNP genotypes for about 65% of the 666 donors were used in a later genetic analysis, which treated that subset as a discovery cohort. All discovery cohort repertoires had been generated using a single sequencing platform. Both class I and class II loci were covered by HLA typing, at four-digit resolution. The number of donors typed differed by locus, with about 629-640 for A, B, C, DRB1 and DQB1, roughly 520 for DQA1, approximately 570 for DPA1, and around 430 for DPB1. Five DR-DQ haplotypes were handled as single units for association and clustering because linkage in the cohort was strong. Among around 400 genotyped donors of the cohort, an average of approximately 240,000 unique TCR beta nucleotide sequences were sequenced per donor, roughly 20% of them non-productive. Results the study describes overall, beyond this receptor: A few of the identified cytomegalovirus-associated TCR beta chains were confirmed in vitro to be specific for cytomegalovirus antigens. Most CMV-associated TCR beta chains appeared to be HLA-restricted in a later analysis, and the HLA associations seemed to be driven largely by CMV exposure. Assigning TCR associations to individual alleles was difficult when HLA alleles, especially DR and DQ, strongly co-occurred. According to a later genetic analysis, donors in an Asian-associated ancestry cluster had fewer N-insertions in productive TCRs than the approximately 630-donor mean. Because the 87-base-pair reads could not distinguish some IMGT-functional V segments, including TRBV6-2 and TRBV6-3, those segments were excluded. The presence/absence analyses assumed that sequencing depth was roughly uniform across donors, and that assumption may not be true. Because some donors lacked HLA typing at each locus, the association tests relied only on the typed subset. Immune exposure information for the cohort was limited to CMV serostatus. In a later analysis, TCR association rates were found to vary across HLA loci, with the most associated TCRs seen for DRB1 alleles and the fewest for HLA-C alleles. A cluster of highly shared sequence variants was judged likely to represent a technical artifact of the sequencing pipeline. In a later analysis, HLA-associated TCR beta chains were found to be more clonally expanded and to have lower generation probabilities than equally common non-associated chains. At a false discovery rate of 0.05, a later analysis linked 16,000 or so TCR beta sequences to specific HLA alleles. It was suggested by the authors that the approach could potentially be generalized to other disease states and immunological phenotypes. A later genetic analysis associated a missense DCLRE1C variant with V-gene and J-gene trimming of TCR beta chains, and an independent cohort replicated the association. The study gave a list of about 170 TCR beta chains associated with cytomegalovirus. The classifier was reported to diagnose cytomegalovirus status with high specificity and sensitivity in both the original and validation cohorts. In a later analysis, several top co-occurrence clusters were reported to appear linked to parvovirus B19, influenza, CMV and Epstein-Barr virus. Most TCR sequences were observed very rarely across donors, whereas some public TCRs were present in many individuals. A further reported finding was that TCR beta sequences accurately predicted the HLA-A and HLA-B alleles for most subjects in the first cohort. The cohort was sequenced for TCR beta chains only, and without alpha or paired-chain data the features that could be detected were limited. Linkage disequilibrium might explain the correlated functional status among segregating V segments, but an unknown experimental factor could not be ruled out. Over 15 rarely observed V segments, including chromosome 9 orphons, were excluded from the earlier analysis of several hundred of the donors because counts were too low. Broadly in line with IMGT annotations, most TCR beta V segments showed up in productive rearrangements about 87% or about 30% of the time in an earlier analysis of about 500 of the donors.

CDR1 and CDR2, looked up from the germline V gene, are SGHTA and FQGNSA. Counted from cysteine to phenylalanine, this CDR3 has 15 amino acids. Here the CDR3 DNA is all that survives: 45 bases in frame from base 1. The junction shows trimming of 1 base on V and 6 bases on J, plus 16 bases between the germline ends. In total, more than 500 healthy bone marrow donors made up the cohort. At the time of sampling, all cohort members were nominally healthy, though unrecorded immune exposures were likely present. The donor tested CMV seropositive and was one of the 289 seropositive cohort members. A peripheral blood sample was collected from each donor, and TCR beta sequencing was performed on peripheral blood mononuclear cells. The Qiagen DNeasy Blood Extraction Kit was used to extract genomic DNA from the blood cell samples.

This receptor was identified in a woman aged 40 to 50 in good health and CMV-seropositive. Specimen: PBMCs. The V gene is TRBV7-2 and the J gene is TRBJ2-7; the D segment could be TRBD2, given 5 matching bases. The CDR3 sequence is CASSLVREGAAEQYF. The nucleotide sequence reads as follows: TGTGCCAGCAGCTTAGTCCGTGAGGGAGCCGCCGAGCAGTACTTC.